This T cell receptor beta chain was sequenced for a study of T cells in Graves' hyperthyroidism and ophthalmopathy. The J segment lost 2 bases and the V segment lost 5 bases, leaving 5 bases of the junction unmatched. This CDR3 contains 15 residues. The germline CDR1 and CDR2 sequences are SGHTA and FQGNSA. Amplified regions were TCR beta CDR3 sequences from RNA transcripts. The HTBI primer set served for first-round RT-PCR of the TCR CDR3. TCRdb redid the calling of the multiplex PCR reads with MiXCR, one entry per CDR3 protein. The sample shows about 720,000 distinct CDR3 sequences, 18% of them seen only once.

V is TRBV7-2 and J is TRBJ2-1, with TRBD2 matching 8 bases. Material for sequencing was blood. The receptor was derived from a woman aged 45-65 years with Graves' hyperthyroidism that later progressed to Graves' ophthalmopathy. The CDR3 sequence is CASSPIAGTYNEQFF. The CDR3 DNA sequence: TGTGCCAGCAGCCCTATAGCGGGAACCTACAATGAGCAGTTCTTC.